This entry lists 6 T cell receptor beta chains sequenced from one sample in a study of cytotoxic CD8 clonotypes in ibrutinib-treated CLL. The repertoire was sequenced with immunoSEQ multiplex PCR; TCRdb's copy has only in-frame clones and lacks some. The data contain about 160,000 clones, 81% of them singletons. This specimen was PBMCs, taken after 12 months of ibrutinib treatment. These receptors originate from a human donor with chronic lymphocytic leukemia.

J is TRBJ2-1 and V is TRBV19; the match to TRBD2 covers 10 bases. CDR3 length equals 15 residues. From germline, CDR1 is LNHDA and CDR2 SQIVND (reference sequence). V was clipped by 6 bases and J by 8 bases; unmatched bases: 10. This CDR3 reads CASREGLAVRDEQFF. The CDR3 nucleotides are TGTGCCAGTAGGGAAGGACTAGCGGTAAGGGATGAGCAGTTCTTC.

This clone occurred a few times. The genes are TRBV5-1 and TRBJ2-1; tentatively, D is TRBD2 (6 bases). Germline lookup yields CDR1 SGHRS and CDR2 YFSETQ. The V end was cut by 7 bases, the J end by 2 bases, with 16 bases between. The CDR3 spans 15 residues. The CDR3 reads CASGDSSFPYNEQFF. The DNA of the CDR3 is TGCGCCAGCGGGGACTCCTCTTTCCCCTACAATGAGCAGTTCTTC. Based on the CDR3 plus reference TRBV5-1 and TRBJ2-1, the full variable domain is KAGVTQTPRYLIKTRGQQVTLSCSPISGHRSVSWYQQTPGQGLQFLFEYFSETQRNKGNFPGRFSGRQFSNSRSEMNVSTLELGDSALYLCASGDSSFPYNEQFFGPGTRLTVL.

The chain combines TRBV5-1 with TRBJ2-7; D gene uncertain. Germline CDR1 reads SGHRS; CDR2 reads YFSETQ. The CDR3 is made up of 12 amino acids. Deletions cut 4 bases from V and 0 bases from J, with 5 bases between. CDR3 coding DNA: TGCGCCAGCAGCCTACCCTCCTACGAGCAGTACTTC. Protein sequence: CASSLPSYEQYF.

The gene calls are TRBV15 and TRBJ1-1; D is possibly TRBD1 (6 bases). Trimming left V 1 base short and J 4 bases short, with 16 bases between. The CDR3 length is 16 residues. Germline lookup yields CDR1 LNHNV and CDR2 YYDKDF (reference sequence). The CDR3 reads CATSRVLGGSGTEAFF. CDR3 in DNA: TGTGCCACCAGCAGAGTTCTCGGGGGCAGTGGCACTGAAGCTTTCTTT.

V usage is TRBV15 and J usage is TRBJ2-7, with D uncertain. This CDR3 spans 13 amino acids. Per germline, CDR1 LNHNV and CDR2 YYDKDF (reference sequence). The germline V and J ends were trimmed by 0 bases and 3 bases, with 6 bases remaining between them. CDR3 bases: TGTGCCACCAGCAGAGATTTGATCTACGAGCAGTACTTC. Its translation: CATSRDLIYEQYF. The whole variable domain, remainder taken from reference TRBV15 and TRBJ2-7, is DAMVIQNPRYQVTQFGKPVTLSCSQTLNHNVMYWYQQKSSQAPKLLFHYYDKDFNNEADTPDNFQSRRPNTSFCFLDIRSPGLGDTAMYLCATSRDLIYEQYFGPGTRLTVT.

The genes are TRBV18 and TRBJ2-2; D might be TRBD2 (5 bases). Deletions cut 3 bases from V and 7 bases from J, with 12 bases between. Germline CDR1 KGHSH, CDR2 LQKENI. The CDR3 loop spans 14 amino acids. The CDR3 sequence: CASSPRRGFGELFF. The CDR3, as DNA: TGTGCCAGCTCACCTAGACGGGGATTCGGGGAGCTGTTTTTT.